This T cell receptor beta chain comes out of a study of T cells in localized non-small cell lung cancer. Sequencing used immunoSEQ multiplex PCR; TCRdb keeps in-frame clones, though not all of them. The sample has tens of thousands of clones, around 93% seen once. Study outcomes and limitations: Blood T cell density predicted longer survival; adjacent-lung clonality, shorter. There were a median about 53 of the top 100 tumor clones appearing in adjacent lung.

This CDR3 has 12 residues. Germline CDR1 reads MNHEY; CDR2 reads SMNVEV (reference sequence). Trimming shortened V by 5 bases and J by 5 bases, and 9 bases separated the two germline ends. As to this clone: No antigen is known for it.

This clonotype was obtained from a female donor over 55 with stage I lung adenocarcinoma. The chain recombines TRBV27 with TRBJ1-2, with D possibly being TRBD1 (5 bases). The sample was peripheral blood, taken before any cancer treatment. The CDR3 loop reads CASSPQGYGYTF. DNA of the CDR3: TGTGCCAGCAGTCCTCAGGGTTATGGCTACACCTTC.